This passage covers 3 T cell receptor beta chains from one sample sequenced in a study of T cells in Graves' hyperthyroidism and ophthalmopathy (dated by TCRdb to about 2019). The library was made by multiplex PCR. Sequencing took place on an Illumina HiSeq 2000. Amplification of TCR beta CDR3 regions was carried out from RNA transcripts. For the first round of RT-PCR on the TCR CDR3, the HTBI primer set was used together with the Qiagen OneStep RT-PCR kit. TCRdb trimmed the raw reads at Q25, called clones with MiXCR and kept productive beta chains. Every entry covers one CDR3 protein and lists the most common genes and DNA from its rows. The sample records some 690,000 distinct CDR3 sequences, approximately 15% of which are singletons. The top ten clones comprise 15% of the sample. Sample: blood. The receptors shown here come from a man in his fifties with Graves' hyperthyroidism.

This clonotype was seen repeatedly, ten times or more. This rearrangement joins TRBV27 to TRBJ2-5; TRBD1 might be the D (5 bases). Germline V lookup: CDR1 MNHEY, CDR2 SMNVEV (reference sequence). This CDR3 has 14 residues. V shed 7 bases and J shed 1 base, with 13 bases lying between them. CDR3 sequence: CASKKWGSQETQYF. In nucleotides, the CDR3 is TGTGCCAGCAAAAAATGGGGCAGCCAAGAGACCCAGTACTTC.

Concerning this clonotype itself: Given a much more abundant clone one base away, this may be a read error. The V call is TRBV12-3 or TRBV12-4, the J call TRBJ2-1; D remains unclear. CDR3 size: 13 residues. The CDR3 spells CTSTPNQYNEQFF. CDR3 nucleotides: TGTACCAGCACTCCCAACCAGTACAATGAGCAGTTCTTC.

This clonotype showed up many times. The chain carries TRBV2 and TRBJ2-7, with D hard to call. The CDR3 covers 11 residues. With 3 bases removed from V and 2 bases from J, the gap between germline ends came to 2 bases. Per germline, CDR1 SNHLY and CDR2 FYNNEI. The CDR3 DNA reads TGTGCCAGCAGTGACACCTACGAGCAGTACTTC. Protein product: CASSDTYEQYF.